This T cell receptor beta chain was recorded in a study of CD8+ T cells in alopecia areata. About this clone itself: Its antigen is currently unknown.

Study outcomes and limitations: Between patients, shared TCR sequences were less clear than in mice. This was possibly due in part to HLA diversity in the patient population. Greater clonality was observed in lesional scalp samples, especially alopecia totalis/universalis, versus normal scalp.

cDNA prepared by RNA extraction and subsequent reverse transcription served as the template for sequencing. The method was immunoSEQ multiplex PCR; TCRdb's version includes in-frame clones alone and lacks a portion of them. The sample yields some 200,000 clones, more than 50% seen once. The origin of this receptor is a human donor in good health. Material for sequencing was CD8+ T cells sorted from blood.

This CDR3 reads CASSLGSGATEAFF. CDR3 sequence (DNA): TGTGCCAGCAGCCTAGGTTCGGGAGCCACTGAAGCTTTCTTT. The V call is TRBV7-2, the J call TRBJ1-1; D unresolved. V was trimmed by 5 bases and J by 4 bases, leaving 14 bases between them. The CDR3 totals 14 residues. Germline lookup yields CDR1 SGHTA and CDR2 FQGNSA.